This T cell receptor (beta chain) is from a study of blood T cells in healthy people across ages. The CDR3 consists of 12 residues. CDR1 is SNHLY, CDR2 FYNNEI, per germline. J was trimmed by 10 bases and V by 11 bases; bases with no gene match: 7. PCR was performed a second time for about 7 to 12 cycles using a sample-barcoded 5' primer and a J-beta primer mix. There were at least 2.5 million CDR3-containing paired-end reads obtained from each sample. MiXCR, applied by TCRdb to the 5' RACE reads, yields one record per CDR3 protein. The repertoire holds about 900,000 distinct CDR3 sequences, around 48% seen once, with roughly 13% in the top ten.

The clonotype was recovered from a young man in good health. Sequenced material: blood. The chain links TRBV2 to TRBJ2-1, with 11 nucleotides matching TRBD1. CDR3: CAGQGAMGEQFF. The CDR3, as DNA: TGTGCCGGACAGGGGGCAATGGGCGAGCAGTTCTTC.